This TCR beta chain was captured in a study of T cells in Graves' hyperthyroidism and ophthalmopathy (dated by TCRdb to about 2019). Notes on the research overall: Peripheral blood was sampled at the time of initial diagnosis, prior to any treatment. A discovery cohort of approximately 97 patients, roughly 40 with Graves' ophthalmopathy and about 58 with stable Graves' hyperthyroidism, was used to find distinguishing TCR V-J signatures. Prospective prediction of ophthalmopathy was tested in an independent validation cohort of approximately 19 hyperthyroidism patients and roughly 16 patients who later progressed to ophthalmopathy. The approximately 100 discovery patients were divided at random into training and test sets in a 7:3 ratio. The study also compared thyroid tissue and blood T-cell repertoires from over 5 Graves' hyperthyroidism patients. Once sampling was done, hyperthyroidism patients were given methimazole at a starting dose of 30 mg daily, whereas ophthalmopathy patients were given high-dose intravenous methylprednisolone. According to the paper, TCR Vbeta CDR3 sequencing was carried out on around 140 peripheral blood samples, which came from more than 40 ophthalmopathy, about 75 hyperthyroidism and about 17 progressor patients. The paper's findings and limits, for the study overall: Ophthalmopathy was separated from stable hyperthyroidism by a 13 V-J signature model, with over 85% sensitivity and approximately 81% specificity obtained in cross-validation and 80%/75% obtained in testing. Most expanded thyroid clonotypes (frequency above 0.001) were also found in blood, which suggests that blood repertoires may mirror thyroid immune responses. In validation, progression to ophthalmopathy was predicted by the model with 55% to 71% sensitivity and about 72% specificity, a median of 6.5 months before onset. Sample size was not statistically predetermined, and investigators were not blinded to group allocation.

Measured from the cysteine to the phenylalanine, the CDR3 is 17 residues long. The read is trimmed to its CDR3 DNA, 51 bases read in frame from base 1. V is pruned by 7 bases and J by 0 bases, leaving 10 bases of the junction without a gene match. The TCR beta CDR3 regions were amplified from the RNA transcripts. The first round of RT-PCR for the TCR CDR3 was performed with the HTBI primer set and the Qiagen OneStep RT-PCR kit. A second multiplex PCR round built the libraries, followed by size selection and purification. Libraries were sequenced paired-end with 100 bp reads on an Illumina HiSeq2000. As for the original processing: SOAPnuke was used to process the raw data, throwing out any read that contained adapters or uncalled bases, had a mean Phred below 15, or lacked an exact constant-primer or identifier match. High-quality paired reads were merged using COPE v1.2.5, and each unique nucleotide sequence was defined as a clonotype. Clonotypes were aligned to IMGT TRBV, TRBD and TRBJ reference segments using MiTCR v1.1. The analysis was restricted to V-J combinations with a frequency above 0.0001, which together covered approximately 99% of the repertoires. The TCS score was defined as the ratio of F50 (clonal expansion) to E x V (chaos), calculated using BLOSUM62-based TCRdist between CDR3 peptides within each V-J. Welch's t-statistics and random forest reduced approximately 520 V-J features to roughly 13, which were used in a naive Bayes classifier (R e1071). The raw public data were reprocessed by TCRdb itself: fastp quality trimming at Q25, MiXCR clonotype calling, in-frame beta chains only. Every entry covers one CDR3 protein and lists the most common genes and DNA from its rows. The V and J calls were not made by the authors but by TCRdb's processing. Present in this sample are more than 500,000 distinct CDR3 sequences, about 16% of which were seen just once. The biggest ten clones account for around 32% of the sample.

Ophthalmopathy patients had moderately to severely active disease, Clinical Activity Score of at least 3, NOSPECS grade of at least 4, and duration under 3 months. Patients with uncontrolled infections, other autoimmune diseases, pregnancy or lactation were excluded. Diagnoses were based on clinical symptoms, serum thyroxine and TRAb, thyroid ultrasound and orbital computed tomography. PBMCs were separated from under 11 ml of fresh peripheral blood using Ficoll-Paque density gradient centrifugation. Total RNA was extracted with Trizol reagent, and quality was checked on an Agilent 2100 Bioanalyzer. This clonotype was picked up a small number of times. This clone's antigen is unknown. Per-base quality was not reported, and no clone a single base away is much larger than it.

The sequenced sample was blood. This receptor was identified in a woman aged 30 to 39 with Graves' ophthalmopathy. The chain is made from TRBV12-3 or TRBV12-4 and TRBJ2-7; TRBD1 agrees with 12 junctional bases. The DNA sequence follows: TGTGCCAGCAATCCGGGACAGGGGGCAATAAACTCCTACGAGCAGTACTTC. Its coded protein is CASNPGQGAINSYEQYF.